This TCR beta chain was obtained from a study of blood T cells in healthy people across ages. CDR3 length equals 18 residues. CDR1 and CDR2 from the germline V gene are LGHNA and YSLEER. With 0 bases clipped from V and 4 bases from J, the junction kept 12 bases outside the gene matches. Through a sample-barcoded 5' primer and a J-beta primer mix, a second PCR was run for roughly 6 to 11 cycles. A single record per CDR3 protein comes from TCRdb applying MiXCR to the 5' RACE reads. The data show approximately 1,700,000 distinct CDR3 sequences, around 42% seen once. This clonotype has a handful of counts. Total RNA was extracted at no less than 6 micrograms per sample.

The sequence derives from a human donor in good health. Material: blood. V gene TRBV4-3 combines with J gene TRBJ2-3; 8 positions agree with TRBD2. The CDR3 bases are TGCGCCAGCAGCCAAGATGCCGGGAGGGTTGGAGCGGCAGATACGCAGTATTTT. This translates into CASSQDAGRVGAADTQYF.